Listed here are 30 T cell receptor beta chains from one sample, sequenced in a study of Tregs in tolerant kidney transplant recipients (dated by TCRdb to the late 2010s). No cognate antigen is known for these TCRs. The library was generated by the immunoSEQ multiplex PCR assay. Drawn from immuneACCESS, this table holds only the in-frame rearrangements with V and J called that TCRdb kept. Clones are partly lost; checked studies trace under half to an unresolved V gene and leave the rest unexplained. Recorded for this sample are about 11,000 clones; about 90% of them occurred a single time. More than 5.5% of the sample is in the top ten clones. Taken with the paper, the label for time point translates to: blood sample drawn before combined kidney and bone marrow transplant. Material: Tregs from blood cultured with allogeneic cells, obtained before the transplant. Receptor source: a human patient who received a combined kidney and bone marrow transplant.

The DNA of the CDR3 is TGTGCCAGCAGCTGGACAGGGGTAGAGACCCAGTACTTC. Protein: CASSWTGVETQYF. The V call is TRBV7-9, the J call TRBJ2-5; 9 bases map to TRBD1. The germline V gene encodes CDR1 SEHNR and CDR2 FQNEAQ (reference sequence). V lost 4 bases, J lost 4 bases, and 1 base stayed unmatched. This CDR3 is built from 13 residues. Complete variable domain (other parts from reference TRBV7-9 and TRBJ2-5): DTGVSQNPRHKITKRGQNVTFRCDPISEHNRLYWYRQTLGQGPEFLTYFQNEAQLEKSRLLSDRFSAERPKGSFSTLEIQRTEQGDSAMYLCASSWTGVETQYFGPGTRLLVL.

The CDR3 DNA sequence: TGTGCCAGCAGCTTATGGACAGATACGCAGTATTTT. Its translation: CASSLWTDTQYF. The chain links TRBV7-9 to TRBJ2-3, with D unresolved. This CDR3 contains 12 residues. Germline V gene lookup returns CDR1 SEHNR and CDR2 FQNEAQ (reference sequence). The V end lost 2 bases, the J end lost 3 bases, and 3 bases lay between the germline ends. The full variable domain, in which reference TRBV7-9 and TRBJ2-3 provide the parts outside the CDR3, is DTGVSQNPRHKITKRGQNVTFRCDPISEHNRLYWYRQTLGQGPEFLTYFQNEAQLEKSRLLSDRFSAERPKGSFSTLEIQRTEQGDSAMYLCASSLWTDTQYFGPGTRLTVL.

The V call is TRBV5-4, the J call TRBJ2-2, with 7 nucleotides matching TRBD1. CDR3 size: 15 residues. CDR1 and CDR2 from the germline V gene are SGHNT and YYREEE (reference sequence). V lost 3 bases, J lost 5 bases, and 7 bases stayed unmatched. Here the CDR3 DNA reads TGTGCCAGCAGCTCTAGGGAGACAGGGACCGGGGAGCTGTTTTTT. Encoded protein: CASSSRETGTGELFF.

The genes are TRBV6-6 and TRBJ1-2; no clear D. Germline CDR1 and CDR2: MNHNY and SVGAGI (reference sequence). Trimming shortened V by 0 bases and J by 4 bases, and 15 bases separated the two germline ends. The CDR3 runs to 16 residues. The CDR3 region is CASSYSTYNWGYGYTF. CDR3 nucleotides: TGTGCCAGCAGTTACTCGACCTACAACTGGGGCTATGGCTACACCTTC.

The chain uses TRBV5-1 and TRBJ2-3; D tentatively fits TRBD1 or TRBD2 (5 bases each). CDR1 is SGHRS, CDR2 YFSETQ, per germline. Deletions cut 4 bases from V and 2 bases from J, with 17 bases between. The CDR3 consists of 16 residues. The CDR3 is CASSPDPGRNTDTQYF. The CDR3 bases are TGCGCCAGCAGCCCGGACCCGGGACGAAACACAGATACGCAGTATTTT.

V usage is TRBV7-8 and J usage is TRBJ1-5; possibly TRBD1 for D (5 bases). Germline lookup yields CDR1 SGHVS and CDR2 FQNEAQ. Deletions cut 5 bases from V and 3 bases from J, with 14 bases between. The CDR3 length is 15 residues. CDR3 sequence: CASSQRGQFNQPQHF. DNA of the CDR3: TGTGCCAGCAGCCAACGAGGACAATTCAATCAGCCCCAGCATTTT.

The genes are TRBV15 and TRBJ2-7; TRBD2 is a possible D gene (6 bases). Germline V gene data show CDR1 as LNHNV and CDR2 as YYDKDF (reference sequence). This CDR3 comprises 13 residues. V was cut by 3 bases and J by 5 bases, with 11 bases left in between. The CDR3 DNA follows: TGTGCCACCAGCAGGGTCAGGGAGGACGAGCAGTACTTC. Its protein is CATSRVREDEQYF.

On this clone: This same CDR3 is encoded by further DNA sequences in the sample. The chain couples TRBV5-4 to TRBJ1-1, with D hard to call. This CDR3 has 14 amino acids. Trimming removed 4 bases from V and 4 bases from J, with 14 bases in between. Germline loops: CDR1 SGHNT, CDR2 YYREEE (reference sequence). CDR3: CASSLGGKGTEAFF. The CDR3, as DNA: TGTGCCAGCAGCCTGGGAGGGAAGGGCACTGAAGCTTTCTTT.

The chain uses TRBV11-2 and TRBJ2-6; D possibly corresponds to TRBD2 (6 bases). V lost 4 bases and J lost 2, with 9 bases in between. The CDR3 extends over 15 amino acids. Germline CDR1 is SGHAT and CDR2 is FQNNGV. This CDR3 is CASSYRGAGANVLTF. DNA for the CDR3: TGTGCCAGCAGCTACCGCGGGGCTGGGGCCAACGTCCTGACTTTC. Full variable domain (outside the CDR3, taken from reference TRBV11-2 and TRBJ2-6): EAGVAQSPRYKIIEKRQSVAFWCNPISGHATLYWYQQILGQGPKLLIQFQNNGVVDDSQLPKDRFSAERLKGVDSTLKIQPAKLEDSAVYLCASSYRGAGANVLTFGAGSRLTVL.

V is TRBV30 and J is TRBJ1-1; 8 nucleotides agree with TRBD1. From germline, CDR1 is GTSNPN and CDR2 SVGIG (reference sequence). J was trimmed by 3 bases and V by 2 bases; bases with no gene match: 2. The CDR3 spans 13 residues. CDR3 sequence: CAWSQQGDTEAFF. CDR3 sequence (DNA): TGTGCCTGGAGTCAACAGGGGGACACTGAAGCTTTCTTT.

This sequence joins TRBV11-2 and TRBJ2-7; weak D call: TRBD2 (6 bases). Trimming removed 5 bases at V and 1 base at J, with 12 bases between. The CDR3 runs 14 residues. Germline CDR1 is SGHAT and CDR2 is FQNNGV. DNA of the CDR3: TGTGCCAGCAGCGGCGGGACGCCGTCCTACGAGCAGTACTTC. Residues: CASSGGTPSYEQYF. Looking up the rest from reference TRBV11-2 and TRBJ2-7 gives the full variable domain: EAGVAQSPRYKIIEKRQSVAFWCNPISGHATLYWYQQILGQGPKLLIQFQNNGVVDDSQLPKDRFSAERLKGVDSTLKIQPAKLEDSAVYLCASSGGTPSYEQYFGPGTRLTVT.

V gene TRBV5-1 combines with J gene TRBJ2-1; 8 positions agree with TRBD2. Germline V gives CDR1 SGHRS, CDR2 YFSETQ. The CDR3 extends over 15 amino acids. The V gene end was trimmed by 2 bases and the J gene end by 4 bases; junction bases not matched to a gene: 5. The CDR3 protein is CASSFSGAIYNEQFF. Written as DNA, the CDR3 is TGCGCCAGCAGCTTTAGCGGGGCCATATACAATGAGCAGTTCTTC.

The chain carries TRBV2 and TRBJ2-2; TRBD2 matches at 7 bases. Germline V CDR1 and CDR2: SNHLY, FYNNEI. The V segment lost 2 bases and the J segment 0 bases; nucleotides outside the gene matches: 9. The CDR3 has 18 residues. In DNA, the CDR3 is TGTGCCAGCAGTGAAATAGGCCTAGCGGCCGCGAACACCGGGGAGCTGTTTTTT. Translation: CASSEIGLAAANTGELFF. Together with reference TRBV2 and TRBJ2-2, the CDR3 gives the full variable domain: EPEVTQTPSHQVTQMGQEVILRCVPISNHLYFYWYRQILGQKVEFLVSFYNNEISEKSEIFDDQFSVERPDGSNFTLKIRSTKLEDSAMYFCASSEIGLAAANTGELFFGEGSRLTVL.

The chain has TRBV5-1 and TRBJ1-4; 10 bases agree with TRBD1. The CDR3 consists of 14 residues. Germline lookup yields CDR1 SGHRS and CDR2 YFSETQ. V lost 3 bases and J lost 7; bases outside the gene matches: 3. CDR3 bases: TGCGCCAGCAGCTCAGGACAGGGGGGTGAAAAACTGTTTTTT. It yields the protein CASSSGQGGEKLFF.

The chain joins TRBV5-6 to TRBJ2-5; no clear D. The ends were cut back, 8 bases at V and 5 bases at J, with 13 bases in the middle. CDR3 length: 12 residues. In germline, CDR1 is SGHDT, CDR2 YYEEEE. In DNA form, the CDR3 reads TGTGCCAGTTCTAGGACCCCGGAGACCCAGTACTTC. Protein sequence: CASSRTPETQYF.

To note about this clone: The sample contains more than one DNA sequence encoding this CDR3. This sequence joins TRBV2 and TRBJ2-1; 7 nucleotides match TRBD1. After removal of 7 bases from V and 0 bases from J, the junction contained 6 bases not matched to a gene. Per the germline V gene, CDR1 is SNHLY and CDR2 is FYNNEI. The CDR3 has 15 residues. For the CDR3, the DNA is TGTGCCAGCAAAGGGGGCCTAGGCTCCTACAATGAGCAGTTCTTC. This codes for CASKGGLGSYNEQFF.

The chain employs TRBV4-1 and TRBJ2-5; D may be TRBD1 or TRBD2 (5 bases each). The CDR3 covers 17 residues. CDR1 is MGHRA, CDR2 YSYEKL, per germline. Trimming cost V 0 bases and J 6 bases, with 20 bases left between them. CDR3 in amino acids: CASSQESGASGTKTQYF. CDR3 DNA sequence: TGCGCCAGCAGCCAAGAATCAGGAGCCTCCGGGACGAAGACCCAGTACTTC.

The chain recombines TRBV4-2 with TRBJ2-5; the match to TRBD2 covers 13 bases. Trimming at V came to 3 bases and at J to 4 bases, leaving 2 bases not matched to a gene. The germline V gene encodes CDR1 LGHNA and CDR2 YNFKEQ. The CDR3 is 15 amino acids. The CDR3 spells CASSHGTSGVETQYF. The CDR3 DNA reads as TGTGCCAGCAGCCACGGGACTAGCGGGGTAGAGACCCAGTACTTC.

The chain couples TRBV5-4 to TRBJ2-3; TRBD2 matches at 8 bases. The CDR3 has 15 residues. The junction had 5 bases not matched to a gene; V was cut back by 0 bases and J by 5 bases. CDR1 and CDR2 from the germline V gene are SGHNT and YYREEE (reference sequence). This chain's CDR3 is CASSLVAGGGDTQYF. CDR3 sequence (DNA): TGTGCCAGCAGCTTGGTTGCGGGGGGAGGAGATACGCAGTATTTT.

The rearrangement joins TRBV4-1 to TRBJ2-7; maybe TRBD1 (6 bases). The V gene lost 4 bases and the J gene lost 4 bases, with 14 bases spanning the gap. This CDR3 has 14 amino acids. Looked up from germline, CDR1 is MGHRA and CDR2 is YSYEKL. CDR3 region: CASSPSTGLYEQYF. The CDR3 DNA reads as TGCGCCAGCAGCCCTTCGACAGGCCTATACGAGCAGTACTTC.

The table lists this clone with a count of one. The chain couples TRBV7-2 to TRBJ1-2; tentatively, D is TRBD1 (5 bases). The CDR3 spans 14 residues. Germline CDR1 is SGHTA and CDR2 is FQGNSA. Trimming removed 3 bases from V and 4 bases from J, with 12 bases in between. As DNA, the CDR3 is TGTGCCAGCAGCTTTAGGAGACAGTCCTATGGCTACACCTTC. Its translation: CASSFRRQSYGYTF.

The genes are TRBV5-1 and TRBJ2-7, with 7 positions matching TRBD1. This CDR3 is built from 14 residues. After removal of 4 bases from V and 0 bases from J, the junction contained 4 bases not matched to a gene. Germline CDR1 and CDR2: SGHRS and YFSETQ. This CDR3 reads CASSGRTGSYEQYF. DNA for the CDR3: TGCGCCAGCAGCGGAAGGACAGGCTCCTACGAGCAGTACTTC.

This chain connects TRBV12-2 to TRBJ2-6. TRBV12-2 is tagged as a pseudogene. The CDR3 has 16 residues. The DNA of the CDR3 is TGTGCAAGTCGCCGCCCAATCACAAAGTCGGGCCAACGTCTGACTTTC. Amino acid sequence: CASRRPITKSGQRLTF.

The rearrangement joins TRBV5-1 to TRBJ2-7, with TRBD1 identical over 8 bases. The CDR3 has 12 residues. The germline CDR1 and CDR2 sequences are SGHRS and YFSETQ. V was clipped by 0 bases and J by 12 bases; unmatched bases: 5. CDR3 nucleotide sequence: TGCGCCAGCAGCTTGGCCCAGGGGGCTTTGTACTTC. Translating gives CASSLAQGALYF.

J is TRBJ1-6 and V is TRBV10-3, with D hard to call. Trimming took off 4 bases at V and 8 bases at J, with 6 bases between the two ends. This CDR3 has 12 amino acids. Per the germline V gene, CDR1 is ENHRY and CDR2 is SYGVKD. The CDR3 DNA reads TGTGCCATCAGTGCCGCCTATTCACCCCTCCACTTT. It codes for CAISAAYSPLHF.

The rearrangement links TRBV9 to TRBJ1-4, with D tentatively TRBD1 (5 bases). V was pared by 0 bases and J by 12 bases, with 12 bases between. CDR1 is SGDLS and CDR2 is YYNGEE in the germline V gene. There are 13 residues in the CDR3. The CDR3 protein is CASSVVGAGELFF. CDR3 sequence (DNA): TGTGCCAGCAGCGTAGTGGGTGCGGGGGAACTGTTTTTT.

The V gene is TRBV10-3, the J gene TRBJ2-3; 11 bases align to TRBD1. The CDR3 has 14 amino acids. Germline assignment: CDR1 ENHRY and CDR2 SYGVKD. The V gene end was trimmed by 2 bases and the J gene end by 6 bases; junction bases not matched to a gene: 1. This CDR3 is CAISERDRGDTQYF. In nucleotides, the CDR3 is TGTGCCATCAGTGAGCGGGACAGGGGGGATACGCAGTATTTT.

The chain carries TRBV4-1 and TRBJ2-7; 10 bases match TRBD2. Germline V gene lookup returns CDR1 MGHRA and CDR2 YSYEKL. The CDR3 contains 17 residues. Trimming at V came to 0 bases and at J to 7 bases, leaving 12 bases not matched to a gene. CDR3 region: CASSQDPSGSASGEQYF. DNA of the CDR3: TGCGCCAGCAGCCAAGATCCTAGCGGGAGTGCTAGTGGTGAGCAGTACTTC.

The chain uses TRBV4-1 and TRBJ2-5; 11 bases are a match to TRBD2. The V gene end was trimmed by 0 bases and the J gene end by 2 bases; junction bases not matched to a gene: 8. The V gene's germline CDR1 is MGHRA and CDR2 YSYEKL. This CDR3 is built from 18 residues. DNA for the CDR3: TGCGCCAGCAGCCAAGACCCAGGACTAGCGGGCGGACAAGAGACCCAGTACTTC. Encoded protein: CASSQDPGLAGGQETQYF.

In regard to this clone: One junction end disagrees with the germline gene, perhaps due to a read error. This chain uses TRBV15 with TRBJ2-1, with D maybe TRBD2 (6 bases). Germline V gene data show CDR1 as LNHNV and CDR2 as YYDKDF (reference sequence). The length of the CDR3 is 12 residues. DNA for the CDR3: TGTGCCACCAGCAGGGAGAGGGCTAGCGCGGTCTTC. It specifies CATSRERASAVF.